Shown below are 22 T cell receptor beta chains from a single sample sequenced in a study of PD-1 blockade in classical Hodgkin lymphoma. Here immunoSEQ multiplex PCR was the method, and the copy in TCRdb shows in-frame clones only, minus some. The table shows 25,000 to 35,000 clones, with approximately 66% occurring only once. Every patient relapsed after autologous stem cell transplantation, and brentuximab vedotin exposure varied. This sample comprised peripheral blood mononuclear cells (PBMCs), obtained before the second cycle of nivolumab. The receptor set was obtained from a human donor with classical Hodgkin lymphoma.

The J gene is TRBJ1-1, the V gene TRBV6-5, with D unclear. The CDR3 totals 14 residues. From germline, CDR1 is MNHEY and CDR2 SVGAGI. The ends were cut back, 2 bases at V and 4 bases at J, with 11 bases in the middle. The CDR3 coding sequence is TGTGCCAGCAGTTACAGTCCCTTAGGCACTGAAGCTTTCTTT. Its translation: CASSYSPLGTEAFF.

By share, this clone counts as large. J is TRBJ2-1 and V is TRBV28; TRBD1 agrees at 8 bases. The J segment lost 5 bases and the V segment lost 2 bases, leaving 17 bases of the junction unmatched. Germline V CDR1 and CDR2: MDHEN, SYDVKM. The CDR3 length is 19 residues. The CDR3 loop is CASSLPGQGWGPTNNEQFF. CDR3 bases: TGTGCCAGCAGTTTACCCGGACAGGGTTGGGGTCCGACCAACAATGAGCAGTTCTTC.

V gene TRBV27 combines with J gene TRBJ1-5; D not resolved. Trimming removed 8 bases at V and 8 bases at J, with 7 bases between. Germline V gene lookup returns CDR1 MNHEY and CDR2 SMNVEV (reference sequence). The CDR3 spans 10 residues. The CDR3 nucleotides read TGTGCCAGCGAAAGGGAGCCCCAGCATTTT. It codes for CASEREPQHF.

This clone was recorded once. The chain uses TRBV5-1 and TRBJ2-5; a weak D match, TRBD1 (5 bases). V gave up 0 bases and J gave up 3 bases, with 18 bases separating them. Germline V gene data show CDR1 as SGHRS and CDR2 as YFSETQ. This CDR3 region has 17 residues. The CDR3 is CASSLAGKSRREETQYF. The CDR3 DNA reads TGCGCCAGCAGCTTGGCAGGGAAATCTCGGAGAGAAGAGACCCAGTACTTC.

The chain carries TRBV9 and TRBJ2-2, with D tentatively TRBD1 (6 bases). The CDR3 spans 14 residues. Germline lookup yields CDR1 SGDLS and CDR2 YYNGEE. Trimming took off 7 bases at V and 5 bases at J, with 15 bases between the two ends. CDR3 DNA: TGTGCCAGCGCACGGTCCGGACAGACCGGGGAGCTGTTTTTT. Its protein product is CASARSGQTGELFF.

The chain couples TRBV6-5 to TRBJ1-2; D remains unclear. The CDR3 length is 13 residues. CDR1 and CDR2 (germline): MNHEY, SVGAGI. Deletions cut 8 bases from V and 6 bases from J, with 16 bases between. As DNA, the CDR3 is TGTGCCAGCGGTCAGGAAATCATCGATGGCTACACCTTC. Translated: CASGQEIIDGYTF.

Only a few counts were recorded for this clone. The CDR3 DNA reads TGTGCCAGCAGCTTAGACAGGGTGAATGGCTACACCTTC. Its translation: CASSLDRVNGYTF. The V gene is TRBV7-3, the J gene TRBJ1-2, with TRBD1 matching over 7 bases. There are 13 residues in the CDR3. CDR1 SGHTA and CDR2 FQGTGA come from the germline V gene. The trim removed 2 bases at V and 6 bases at J, leaving 3 bases unmatched.

The sample holds a few counts of this clone. J is TRBJ2-3 and V is TRBV4-3; either TRBD1 or TRBD2 may supply D (5 bases each). Germline V gene data show CDR1 as LGHNA and CDR2 as YSLEER. The CDR3 extends over 15 amino acids. V was cut by 0 bases and J by 1 base, with 8 bases left in between. CDR3 in DNA: TGCGCCAGCAGCCAAGACGGGACGGGCACAGATACGCAGTATTTT. This encodes CASSQDGTGTDTQYF.

The chain joins TRBV19 to TRBJ1-1, with D tentatively TRBD1 (5 bases). The CDR3 contains 13 residues. Trimming shortened V by 6 bases and J by 4 bases, and 12 bases separated the two germline ends. Per the germline V gene, CDR1 is LNHDA and CDR2 is SQIVND (reference sequence). The DNA of the CDR3 is TGTGCCAGTAGCTGGTTAGGGGCCACTGAAGCTTTCTTT. Translation: CASSWLGATEAFF.

The chain employs TRBV6-5 and TRBJ1-2; a weak D match, TRBD1 (6 bases). This CDR3 spans 13 amino acids. Germline V gene data show CDR1 as MNHEY and CDR2 as SVGAGI. Trimming shortened V by 8 bases and J by 8 bases, and 18 bases separated the two germline ends. The CDR3 sequence: CASGPAGGGGYTF. The CDR3 DNA is TGTGCCAGCGGGCCGGCTGGGGGCGGGGGCTACACCTTC.

This clone was recorded once. The chain couples TRBV27 to TRBJ2-2, with D maybe TRBD1 (6 bases). This CDR3 has 14 residues. Germline CDR1 and CDR2: MNHEY and SMNVEV (reference sequence). Trimming removed 5 bases from V and 6 bases from J, with 13 bases in between. In DNA, the CDR3 is TGTGCCAGCAGTCCAGGGGCAGAATCCGGGGAGCTGTTTTTT. Amino acids: CASSPGAESGELFF.

As concerns this clone: A junction end diverges from the germline sequence, so it may reflect a read error. This chain joins TRBV5-4 and TRBJ1-1; D is unresolved. This CDR3 is built from 13 residues. CDR1 is SGHNT and CDR2 is YYREEE in the germline V gene (reference sequence). The DNA for the CDR3 is TGTGCCAGCAGCTTGAAGTTTAGGGCTGAGGCTTTCTTT. It codes for CASSLKFRAEAFF.

V gene TRBV29-1 combines with J gene TRBJ2-1; 10 bases are shared with TRBD2. Per germline, CDR1 SQVTM and CDR2 ANQGSEA. This CDR3 has 16 amino acids. After removal of 1 base from V and 2 bases from J, the junction contained 5 bases not matched to a gene. In DNA form, the CDR3 reads TGCAGCGTTGAAGGGCTAGCGGGGGCGACCTACAATGAGCAGTTCTTC. The encoded protein is CSVEGLAGATYNEQFF.

The chain joins TRBV25-1 to TRBJ1-1, with D possibly being TRBD1 (5 bases). With 4 bases removed from V and 0 bases from J, the gap between germline ends came to 15 bases. The length of the CDR3 is 16 residues. Germline loops: CDR1 MGHDK, CDR2 SYGVNS. CDR3 in DNA: TGTGCCAGCAGTGGTCCCGGGGCCTTGATGAACACTGAAGCTTTCTTT. Translated: CASSGPGALMNTEAFF.

This chain connects TRBV4-2 to TRBJ2-2, with D uncertain. V was pared by 1 base and J by 1 base, with 10 bases between. In germline, CDR1 is LGHNA, CDR2 YNFKEQ. The CDR3 contains 16 residues. Here the CDR3 DNA reads TGTGCCAGCAGCCAAGCTCTAGGGCTGAACACCGGGGAGCTGTTTTTT. It translates to CASSQALGLNTGELFF.

This chain joins TRBV9 and TRBJ2-5; the match to TRBD1 covers 7 bases. Germline CDR1 SGDLS, CDR2 YYNGEE. The V segment lost 2 bases and the J segment 1 base; nucleotides outside the gene matches: 2. This CDR3 spans 14 amino acids. The DNA of the CDR3 is TGTGCCAGCAGCGTGGACAGGACCCAAGAGACCCAGTACTTC. It yields the protein CASSVDRTQETQYF.

This sequence joins TRBV19 and TRBJ2-1; 8 bases map to TRBD2. From germline, CDR1 is LNHDA and CDR2 SQIVND (reference sequence). The trim removed 5 bases at V and 7 bases at J, leaving 16 bases unmatched. The CDR3 covers 17 residues. CDR3 DNA: TGTGCCAGTAGTGTACCCCGCCGGGGTAGCGGGGTTAATGAGCAGTTCTTC. Protein sequence: CASSVPRRGSGVNEQFF.

This clone came up once. V gene TRBV7-9 combines with J gene TRBJ1-1, with TRBD1 as a possible D gene (6 bases). Trimming stripped 5 bases from V and 1 base from J, with 11 bases between. The CDR3 is 14 residues long. In germline, CDR1 is SEHNR, CDR2 FQNEAQ (reference sequence). Here the CDR3 reads CASSLGHTNTEAFF. The CDR3 DNA reads TGTGCCAGCAGCCTGGGACATACGAACACTGAAGCTTTCTTT.

This clone was counted at least ten times. This rearrangement joins TRBV19 to TRBJ1-2; 10 nucleotides line up with TRBD1. V was pared by 10 bases and J by 2 bases, with 4 bases of the junction left unmatched. CDR1 and CDR2 (germline): LNHDA, SQIVND (reference sequence). The CDR3 spans 13 residues. The CDR3 region is CATRGQGNYGYTF. The DNA of the CDR3 is TGTGCCACCAGGGGACAGGGGAACTATGGCTACACCTTC.

The chain carries TRBV28 and TRBJ1-1; D remains unclear. Germline lookup yields CDR1 MDHEN and CDR2 SYDVKM. The V and J ends lost 8 bases and 5 bases respectively, with 15 bases between them. The CDR3 is made up of 13 amino acids. CDR3 region: CASFQEGRTEAFF. The DNA of the CDR3 is TGTGCCAGCTTCCAAGAAGGGAGAACTGAAGCTTTCTTT.

The sample holds one count of this clone. V usage is TRBV12-5 and J usage is TRBJ2-1; TRBD2 matches 10 bases. Germline V lookup: CDR1 LGHNT, CDR2 FRNRAP. The CDR3 is 16 amino acids. V lost 9 bases, J lost 2 bases, and 10 bases stayed unmatched. Here the CDR3 reads CASGTSDFRAYNEQFF. The CDR3 coding sequence is TGTGCTAGCGGGACTAGCGATTTCAGGGCCTACAATGAGCAGTTCTTC.

The V and J genes are TRBV5-4 and TRBJ2-1; D remains unclear. The CDR3 runs 17 residues. The ends were cut back, 1 base at V and 6 bases at J, with 20 bases in the middle. Germline CDR1 and CDR2: SGHNT and YYREEE (reference sequence). For the CDR3, the DNA is TGTGCCAGCAGCTTGCCCAGTCGGACCCGTGGCGGCAATGAGCAGTTCTTC. This translates into CASSLPSRTRGGNEQFF. Full variable domain (outside the CDR3, taken from reference TRBV5-4 and TRBJ2-1): ETGVTQSPTHLIKTRGQQVTLRCSSQSGHNTVSWYQQALGQGPQFIFQYYREEENGRGNFPPRFSGLQFPNYSSELNVNALELDDSALYLCASSLPSRTRGGNEQFFGPGTRLTVL.